A selection of T cell receptor beta chains follows, all from one sample in a study of shared clonotypes between healthy human individuals. Using immunoSEQ multiplex PCR, the repertoire was profiled, and TCRdb retains in-frame clones only, with some absent. The repertoire consists of 550,000 to 600,000 clones, with just over 75% occurring once and the leading ten covering approximately 12%. The sequenced sample was PBMCs. The receptors here all came from a woman aged 40 to 50 in good health. Some clones in this sample may be carry-over from other donors' samples. CDR3s include the opening cysteine and the closing phenylalanine or tryptophan.

CDR3 protein: CAISESGAGANVLTF
V gene: TRBV10-3
J gene: TRBJ2-6

CDR3 protein: CASTRTGEPQHF
V gene: TRBV5-6
J gene: TRBJ1-5

CDR3 protein: CASRAGTAKAGANVLTF
V gene: TRBV28
J gene: TRBJ2-6

CDR3 protein: CAWSIGTGGSNYGYTF
V gene: TRBV30
J gene: TRBJ1-2

CDR3 protein: CASSWDGAYGYTF
V gene: TRBV7-9
J gene: TRBJ1-2

CDR3 protein: CASSWPGQDYGYTF
V gene: TRBV5-1
J gene: TRBJ1-2

CDR3 protein: CASSAHGLAGGGELFF
V gene: TRBV10-2
J gene: TRBJ2-2

CDR3 protein: CASSLDRVQETQYF
V gene: TRBV11-2
J gene: TRBJ2-5

CDR3 protein: CASSSRSGSADTQYF
V gene: TRBV11-2
J gene: TRBJ2-3

CDR3 protein: CASSLTRNLEAFF
V gene: TRBV7-9
J gene: TRBJ1-1

CDR3 protein: CASSKRAGVDEQYF
V gene: TRBV19
J gene: TRBJ2-7

CDR3 protein: CATQSGHLRKQYF
V gene: TRBV28
J gene: TRBJ2-7

CDR3 protein: CASSEKRDRAYEQYF
V gene: TRBV6-4
J gene: TRBJ2-7

CDR3 protein: CASSLIAGVSNEQFF
V gene: TRBV7-3
J gene: TRBJ2-1

CDR3 protein: CASSSDKNTEAFF
V gene: TRBV5-4
J gene: TRBJ1-1

CDR3 protein: CASSLDRGNTEAFF
V gene: TRBV5-4
J gene: TRBJ1-1

CDR3 protein: CASSPTSPKWEQYF
V gene: TRBV7-9
J gene: TRBJ2-7

CDR3 protein: CASSYGGRGPTEAFF
V gene: TRBV25-1
J gene: TRBJ1-1

CDR3 protein: CASRRDRNTGELFF
V gene: TRBV6-4
J gene: TRBJ2-2

CDR3 protein: CASSLSTSGRASEQFF
V gene: TRBV13
J gene: TRBJ2-1

CDR3 protein: CASSQDPLGTGRDEQYF
V gene: TRBV14
J gene: TRBJ2-7

CDR3 protein: CASSFGGSGNTIYF
V gene: TRBV7-2
J gene: TRBJ1-3

CDR3 protein: CASSPTGAEEQFF
V gene: TRBV11-3
J gene: TRBJ2-1